These T cell receptor beta chains were read from a single sample in a study of blood T cell repertoires in COVID-19. Some clones are missing from TCRdb's copy, which holds only in-frame ones; the method was immunoSEQ multiplex PCR. The sample consists of about 200,000 clones, 70% to 90% of them appearing once. Sequenced material: PBMCs or T cells enriched from blood (not recorded which). These receptors were obtained from a middle-aged woman with acute COVID-19. Both conserved end residues are part of each CDR3. The D gene is left open where the match is weak. Clone size is shown for a subset of rows, as once, few, many or a class of expanded clone.

V gene: TRBV6-2/TRBV6-3; D gene: NA; clone size: NA; J gene: TRBJ2-7; CDR3 DNA: TGTGCCAGCAGTGCCGACAGATACGAGCAGTACTTC; CDR3 protein: CASSADRYEQYF
V gene: TRBV9; D gene: NA; clone size: few; J gene: TRBJ2-3; CDR3 DNA: TGTGCCAGCAGCGAAGAGATTTACACAGATACGCAGTATTTT; CDR3 protein: CASSEEIYTDTQYF
V gene: TRBV5-4; D gene: NA; clone size: NA; J gene: TRBJ2-1; CDR3 DNA: TGTGCCAGCAGCTTAATCGGACAAGTAGCCTACAATGAGCAGTTCTTC; CDR3 protein: CASSLIGQVAYNEQFF
V gene: TRBV3-1/TRBV3-2; D gene: NA; clone size: NA; J gene: TRBJ1-2; CDR3 DNA: TGTGCCAGCAGCCAAGAGACCGACTCCTATGCCTATGGCTACACCTTC; CDR3 protein: CASSQETDSYAYGYTF
V gene: TRBV5-6; D gene: TRBD1; clone size: NA; J gene: TRBJ1-3; CDR3 DNA: TGTGCCAGCAGCTTCTACGGGACAGGGGGTAGGAACACCATATATTTT; CDR3 protein: CASSFYGTGGRNTIYF
V gene: TRBV5-4; D gene: TRBD1; clone size: NA; J gene: TRBJ1-3; CDR3 DNA: TGTGCCAGCAGCGAATTGGGACAGAGCTCTGGAAACACCATATATTTT; CDR3 protein: CASSELGQSSGNTIYF
V gene: TRBV11-2; D gene: NA; clone size: NA; J gene: TRBJ1-1; CDR3 DNA: TGTGCCAGCAGCTTAGTCGGCAGGGGTGTATCGGTAGCTTTCTTT; CDR3 protein: CASSLVGRGVSVAFF
V gene: TRBV7-2; D gene: TRBD2; clone size: few; J gene: TRBJ2-1; CDR3 DNA: TGTGCCAGCAGCTTACTAGCGGGGGCAGGGGAGCAGTTCTTC; CDR3 protein: CASSLLAGAGEQFF
V gene: TRBV10-3; D gene: NA; clone size: few; J gene: TRBJ1-2; CDR3 DNA: TGTGCCATCAGGATCGGACAGACGGGCTACACCTTC; CDR3 protein: CAIRIGQTGYTF
V gene: TRBV18; D gene: TRBD1; clone size: few; J gene: TRBJ1-4; CDR3 DNA: TGTGCCAGCTCACCAAGGGGACAGGGAGGTGAAAAACTGTTTTTT; CDR3 protein: CASSPRGQGGEKLFF
V gene: TRBV11-2; D gene: NA; clone size: NA; J gene: TRBJ2-7; CDR3 DNA: TGTGCCAGCAGCTTAGATCCCGGTCCCTACGAGCAGTACTTC; CDR3 protein: CASSLDPGPYEQYF
V gene: TRBV19; D gene: TRBD1; clone size: many; J gene: TRBJ1-2; CDR3 DNA: TGTGCCAGTAGTACCCTCCGGGACAGCAATTTAAACTATGGCTACACCTTC; CDR3 protein: CASSTLRDSNLNYGYTF
V gene: TRBV3-1/TRBV3-2; D gene: NA; clone size: NA; J gene: TRBJ2-7; CDR3 DNA: TGTGCCAGCAGCCAAGATCGATTCAGTTCCTACGAGCAGTACTTC; CDR3 protein: CASSQDRFSSYEQYF
V gene: TRBV29-1; D gene: NA; clone size: NA; J gene: TRBJ1-2; CDR3 DNA: TGCAGCGTTGAAGCAGGGGCAGGCTACACCTTC; CDR3 protein: CSVEAGAGYTF
V gene: TRBV27; D gene: TRBD2; clone size: NA; J gene: TRBJ2-7; CDR3 DNA: TGTGCCAGCAGTTTAGGTAGCGGGAGCGCCTACGAGCAGTACTTC; CDR3 protein: CASSLGSGSAYEQYF
V gene: TRBV28; D gene: NA; clone size: once; J gene: TRBJ1-1; CDR3 DNA: TGTGCCAGCAGGTTCAGGGGAAAGAACACTGAAGCTTTCTTT; CDR3 protein: CASRFRGKNTEAFF
V gene: TRBV24-1; D gene: NA; clone size: NA; J gene: TRBJ1-2; CDR3 DNA: TGTGCCACCAGTGATTTGGGACAGTACTATGGCTACACCTTC; CDR3 protein: CATSDLGQYYGYTF
V gene: TRBV9; D gene: NA; clone size: NA; J gene: TRBJ1-6; CDR3 DNA: TGTGCCAGCAGCGTAGAGGGGAAGGCACCCCTCCACTTT; CDR3 protein: CASSVEGKAPLHF
V gene: TRBV10-3; D gene: NA; clone size: few; J gene: TRBJ1-2; CDR3 DNA: TGTGCCATCAGTGGCCTACGGACAAGGGGTTATGGCTACACCTTC; CDR3 protein: CAISGLRTRGYGYTF
V gene: TRBV11-2; D gene: NA; clone size: NA; J gene: TRBJ2-5; CDR3 DNA: TGTGCCAGCAGCTTAGATCTCGTCAACGGGGAGACCCAGTACTTC; CDR3 protein: CASSLDLVNGETQYF
V gene: TRBV28; D gene: NA; clone size: few; J gene: TRBJ1-5; CDR3 DNA: TGTGCCAGCCGAACAAGGAAAAGGGGTGGCAATCAGCCCCAGCATTTT; CDR3 protein: CASRTRKRGGNQPQHF
V gene: TRBV6-2/TRBV6-3; D gene: TRBD1; clone size: NA; J gene: TRBJ1-5; CDR3 DNA: TGTGCCAGCAGCCAGGACAGGGACGGGCAGCCCCAGCATTTT; CDR3 protein: CASSQDRDGQPQHF
V gene: TRBV18; D gene: TRBD1; clone size: few; J gene: TRBJ2-1; CDR3 DNA: TGTGCCAGCTCAAGTACCGGGACAGGGGCGCTCAATGAGCAGTTCTTC; CDR3 protein: CASSSTGTGALNEQFF
V gene: TRBV28; D gene: NA; clone size: few; J gene: TRBJ2-7; CDR3 DNA: TGTGCCAGCAGTCGCCAAGACAGGACGAGCTCCTACGAGCAGTACTTC; CDR3 protein: CASSRQDRTSSYEQYF
V gene: TRBV2; D gene: TRBD2; clone size: NA; J gene: TRBJ2-4; CDR3 DNA: TGTGCCAGCAGTGAACGGGGAGGGAATCGGTACTTC; CDR3 protein: CASSERGGNRYF
V gene: TRBV5-6; D gene: TRBD2; clone size: once; J gene: TRBJ2-1; CDR3 DNA: TGTGCCAGCAGCTTGGGGCGGAGCGGGAGATTTCTTGAGCAGTTCTTC; CDR3 protein: CASSLGRSGRFLEQFF
V gene: TRBV29-1; D gene: TRBD1; clone size: NA; J gene: TRBJ1-6; CDR3 DNA: TGCAGCGTTGTGATACAGGGGGTTTCCTATAATTCACCCCTCCACTTT; CDR3 protein: CSVVIQGVSYNSPLHF
V gene: TRBV15; D gene: TRBD1; clone size: NA; J gene: TRBJ2-1; CDR3 DNA: TGTGCCACCAGGGAAGGGACAGGGTTGAGGAATGAGCAGTTCTTC; CDR3 protein: CATREGTGLRNEQFF
V gene: TRBV6-5; D gene: TRBD1; clone size: NA; J gene: TRBJ1-6; CDR3 DNA: TGTGCCAGCAGTTACTTACTACGGACAGGGGGCTCACCCCTCCACTTT; CDR3 protein: CASSYLLRTGGSPLHF
V gene: TRBV30; D gene: NA; clone size: NA; J gene: TRBJ1-6; CDR3 DNA: TGTGCCTGGAGTGACCGGACACATAATTCACCCCTCCACTTT; CDR3 protein: CAWSDRTHNSPLHF
V gene: TRBV7-3; D gene: NA; clone size: few; J gene: TRBJ1-1; CDR3 DNA: TGTGCCAGCAGCTCAGGGTACGGTGAAGCTTTCTTT; CDR3 protein: CASSSGYGEAFF
V gene: TRBV4-2; D gene: NA; clone size: NA; J gene: TRBJ1-6; CDR3 DNA: TGTGCCAGCAGCCAACAGGCGTGGGATTCACCCCTCCACTTT; CDR3 protein: CASSQQAWDSPLHF
V gene: TRBV9; D gene: TRBD1; clone size: NA; J gene: TRBJ2-7; CDR3 DNA: TGTGCCAGCAGCGAGGGACAGGGCTACGAGCAGTACTTC; CDR3 protein: CASSEGQGYEQYF
V gene: TRBV3-1/TRBV3-2; D gene: TRBD1; clone size: NA; J gene: TRBJ2-2; CDR3 DNA: TGTGCCAGCAGCCCCCGACAGGGGCAAGGGAACACCGGGGAGCTGTTTTTT; CDR3 protein: CASSPRQGQGNTGELFF
V gene: TRBV5-1; D gene: TRBD2; clone size: NA; J gene: TRBJ2-3; CDR3 DNA: TGCGCCAGCAGCTTGTCGTCTAGCGGAAGCACAGATACGCAGTATTTT; CDR3 protein: CASSLSSSGSTDTQYF
V gene: TRBV2; D gene: NA; clone size: NA; J gene: TRBJ2-3; CDR3 DNA: TGTGCCAACGGACAGAACACAGATACGCAGTATTTT; CDR3 protein: CANGQNTDTQYF
V gene: TRBV10-3; D gene: TRBD2; clone size: once; J gene: TRBJ2-1; CDR3 DNA: TGTGCCATCAAACAAGCGGGGTACAATGAGCAGTTCTTC; CDR3 protein: CAIKQAGYNEQFF
V gene: TRBV10-3; D gene: NA; clone size: NA; J gene: TRBJ2-7; CDR3 DNA: TGTGCCATCAAGGGGAACTACGAGCAGTACTTC; CDR3 protein: CAIKGNYEQYF
V gene: TRBV6-2/TRBV6-3; D gene: NA; clone size: NA; J gene: TRBJ2-7; CDR3 DNA: TGTGCCAGCAGCCCGCGGGGAACATCCTACGAGCAGTACTTC; CDR3 protein: CASSPRGTSYEQYF
V gene: TRBV7-3; D gene: TRBD1; clone size: NA; J gene: TRBJ1-3; CDR3 DNA: TGTGCCAGCAGCTCCCAGACAGGGGGCTGGAACACCATATATTTT; CDR3 protein: CASSSQTGGWNTIYF
V gene: TRBV14; D gene: TRBD2; clone size: NA; J gene: TRBJ2-2; CDR3 DNA: TGTGCCAGCAGCCCCGGGACTAGTTGGATCGGGCTGTTTTTT; CDR3 protein: CASSPGTSWIGLFF
V gene: TRBV15; D gene: TRBD1; clone size: NA; J gene: TRBJ1-2; CDR3 DNA: TGTGCCACCAGCAGCGGGACAGTCTATGGCTACACCTTC; CDR3 protein: CATSSGTVYGYTF
V gene: TRBV12-3/TRBV12-4; D gene: TRBD2; clone size: NA; J gene: TRBJ2-5; CDR3 DNA: TGTGCCAGCAGTTGGGGGGGGGAGACCCAGTACTTC; CDR3 protein: CASSWGGETQYF
V gene: TRBV6-2/TRBV6-3; D gene: TRBD1; clone size: many; J gene: TRBJ2-3; CDR3 DNA: TGTGCCAGCAGTTACCCCACAGGGGGTAGGGCAGATACGCAGTATTTT; CDR3 protein: CASSYPTGGRADTQYF
V gene: TRBV2; D gene: TRBD1; clone size: NA; J gene: TRBJ1-4; CDR3 DNA: TGTGCCAGCAGTGCCGGGACAGGGTTTAATGAAAAACTGTTTTTT; CDR3 protein: CASSAGTGFNEKLFF
V gene: TRBV4-3; D gene: NA; clone size: NA; J gene: TRBJ2-6; CDR3 DNA: TGCGCCAGCAGCCGCATACAGGGCTCTGGGGCCAACGTCCTGACTTTC; CDR3 protein: CASSRIQGSGANVLTF
V gene: TRBV28; D gene: TRBD1; clone size: NA; J gene: TRBJ2-7; CDR3 DNA: TGTGCCAGCCATGGACAGGGGACTACCTACGAGCAGTACTTC; CDR3 protein: CASHGQGTTYEQYF
V gene: TRBV28; D gene: TRBD1; clone size: NA; J gene: TRBJ2-5; CDR3 DNA: TGTGCCAGCAGTTCCGGGACAGTCCAAGAGACCCAGTACTTC; CDR3 protein: CASSSGTVQETQYF
V gene: TRBV20-1; D gene: NA; clone size: NA; J gene: TRBJ1-1; CDR3 DNA: TGCAGTGCTAGTGTTTCCGGGGGTATTGAAGCTTTCTTT; CDR3 protein: CSASVSGGIEAFF
V gene: TRBV24-1; D gene: TRBD1; clone size: NA; J gene: TRBJ2-2; CDR3 DNA: TGTGCCACCCGACAGTCCCAGGGGGCCGAGCTGTTTTTT; CDR3 protein: CATRQSQGAELFF
V gene: TRBV3-1/TRBV3-2; D gene: TRBD1; clone size: NA; J gene: TRBJ2-1; CDR3 DNA: TGTGCCAGCAGCCAAGGACAGGGAAGGGGCAATGAGCAGTTCTTC; CDR3 protein: CASSQGQGRGNEQFF
V gene: TRBV11-2; D gene: NA; clone size: NA; J gene: TRBJ1-2; CDR3 DNA: TGTGCCAGCAGCTTAGTTTACAGAGGGGGCTATGGCTACACCTTC; CDR3 protein: CASSLVYRGGYGYTF
V gene: TRBV11-3; D gene: NA; clone size: NA; J gene: TRBJ2-1; CDR3 DNA: TGTGCCAGCAGCTTCGGTGCCTACAATGAGCAGTTCTTC; CDR3 protein: CASSFGAYNEQFF
V gene: TRBV6-2/TRBV6-3; D gene: NA; clone size: few; J gene: TRBJ1-5; CDR3 DNA: TGTGCCAGCAGTTTAGACATGCGGGATCAGCCCCAGCATTTT; CDR3 protein: CASSLDMRDQPQHF
V gene: TRBV5-1; D gene: NA; clone size: NA; J gene: TRBJ2-7; CDR3 DNA: TGCGCCAGCAGCTTGTCGGCCTACGAGCAGTACTTC; CDR3 protein: CASSLSAYEQYF